This T cell receptor beta chain was sequenced for a study of cytomegalovirus exposure and HLA in healthy donors. PCR was performed using 60 Vbeta and 13 Jbeta primers. The table came from immunoSEQ multiplex PCR; TCRdb's copy has only in-frame clones and leaves some out. The sample shows tens of thousands of clones, about 67% of them seen only once. In this sample, this clone turned up a few times. Its antigen is still unknown. General observations from the study: Common viral pathogens seemed to be connected with several of the most significant clusters, according to a later analysis.

This CDR3 is 15 amino acids long. V shed 0 bases and J shed 7 bases, with 13 bases lying between them. Germline V gene data show CDR1 as LGHNA and CDR2 as YSLEER. The sample consisted of PBMCs. This chain uses TRBV4-3 with TRBJ1-5, with D perhaps TRBD1 (5 bases). The origin of this receptor is a middle-aged man in good health and CMV-seropositive. CDR3 loop: CASSQEAGWGQPQHF. DNA of the CDR3: TGCGCCAGCAGCCAAGAAGCAGGGTGGGGACAGCCCCAGCATTTT.